Below are 4 T cell receptor beta chains sequenced from a single sample in a study of T cells in Graves' hyperthyroidism and ophthalmopathy. Researchers amplified the TCR beta CDR3 regions from RNA transcripts. Researchers ran a first-round RT-PCR on the TCR CDR3 using the HTBI primer set. One entry per CDR3 protein results from TCRdb running MiXCR on the multiplex PCR reads. The table shows approximately 530,000 distinct CDR3 sequences, with less than 20% occurring only once. Sequenced sample: blood. These receptors originate from a man in his forties with Graves' ophthalmopathy.

The rearrangement uses TRBV11-2 and TRBJ2-7; 7 bases fit TRBD2. J gave up 3 bases and V 6 bases, and 8 bases lay outside the gene matches. This CDR3 comprises 14 residues. In germline, CDR1 is SGHAT, CDR2 FQNNGV. The CDR3 is CASSPGLELYEQYF. The CDR3 DNA reads TGTGCCAGCAGTCCAGGACTAGAACTCTACGAGCAGTACTTC.

This clonotype was observed a handful of times. CDR3 sequence (DNA): TGTGCCAGCAGCCTAGGGACAGGGGGTAATGAAAAACTGTTTTTT. Protein: CASSLGTGGNEKLFF. The chain combines TRBV9 with TRBJ1-4, with 11 bases lining up with TRBD1. With V trimmed by 4 bases and J by 4 bases, 3 bases remained unmatched. Germline loops: CDR1 SGDLS, CDR2 YYNGEE. The CDR3 has 15 amino acids.

The chain couples TRBV6-1 to TRBJ2-3; the D is unclear. CDR3 length: 15 amino acids. V was pared by 5 bases and J by 0 bases, with 12 bases between. Germline V gene data show CDR1 as MNHNS and CDR2 as SASEGT. In DNA, the CDR3 is TGTGCCAGCAGTCCCGTATTTACTAGCACAGATACGCAGTATTTT. Protein sequence: CASSPVFTSTDTQYF.

This clonotype has more than one count but fewer than ten. Here the CDR3 reads CASSQGSGTGNSPLHF. The CDR3 bases are TGTGCCAGCAGCCAAGGGAGCGGGACAGGGAATTCACCCCTCCACTTT. J is TRBJ1-6 and V is TRBV3-1; 9 nucleotides agree with TRBD1. Germline trimming cut 1 base from V and 7 bases from J; bases unmatched to any gene: 5. This CDR3 has 16 residues. Germline-derived CDR1 and CDR2 are LGHDT and YNNKEL (reference sequence).